A selection of T cell receptor beta chains follows, all from one sample in a study of cytomegalovirus exposure and HLA in healthy donors. Assay used: immunoSEQ multiplex PCR; TCRdb lists only in-frame clones, some missing. The sample table includes some 31,000 clones. The sequenced sample was PBMCs. The receptors here all came from a woman between 40 and 55 years old in good health and CMV-seropositive. Each CDR3 is given with its conserved first and last residue.

TRBJ2-7 | TRBV30 | CAWSDPLVAGAAGEQYF
TRBJ2-5 | TRBV7-9 | CASSLVRETQYF
TRBJ2-7 | TRBV6-6 | CASTRTPVSYEQYF
TRBJ2-7 | TRBV6-6 | CASSYSTQGYEQYF
TRBJ2-3 | TRBV28 | CASTSLAGGADTQYF
TRBJ2-7 | TRBV11-3 | CASSLDAGANYEQYF
TRBJ1-2 | TRBV6-5 | CASSRGLQNYGYTF
TRBJ2-2 | TRBV7-7 | CASSLRLGGSTGELFF
TRBJ1-5 | TRBV2 | CASSGTQEIPDQPQHF
TRBJ2-4 | TRBV18 | CASSPGGLAKNIQYF
TRBJ1-2 | TRBV6-5 | CASSYSETLTGNGYTF
TRBJ1-1 | TRBV4-1 | CASSPNPSLEAFF
TRBJ2-7 | TRBV5-4 | CASSSPQQQEQYF
TRBJ1-2 | TRBV9 | CASSVAQGSNYGYTF
TRBJ2-7 | TRBV19 | CASSINSLSYEQYF
TRBJ1-1 | TRBV18 | CASSPRQGYPVTEAFF
TRBJ2-4 | TRBV30 | CAWEVGKNIQYF
TRBJ1-1 | TRBV28 | CASSQWGRQKNTEAFF
TRBJ2-1 | TRBV5-4 | CASSLQPSNEQFF
TRBJ1-5 | TRBV7-9 | CASSLGTANQPQHF
TRBJ2-7 | TRBV7-3 | CASSRLAGGIGEQYF
TRBJ2-7 | TRBV7-9 | CASSFPAGGPPPPYEQYF
TRBJ2-1 | TRBV7-7 | CASSLGLGTEQFF
TRBJ1-2 | TRBV30 | CAWSVRGQGLWARYGYTF
TRBJ2-7 | TRBV5-1 | CASSSEADRYEQYF
TRBJ2-7 | TRBV4-1 | CASSHPTRGYEQYF
TRBJ2-1 | TRBV28 | CASSLGRGQQFF
TRBJ1-1 | TRBV5-1 | CASSLSSGALTEAFF
TRBJ1-2 | TRBV14 | CASSQDPTGGRYGYTF
TRBJ2-3 | TRBV7-9 | CASSHQRDGTDTQYF
TRBJ2-3 | TRBV5-1 | CASSLLSASGSTDTQYF
TRBJ2-1 | TRBV29-1 | CSVELSPWATYNEQFF
TRBJ1-6 | TRBV30 | CAWSVSQGGSPLHF
TRBJ2-2 | TRBV7-9 | CASSFASGTGELFF
TRBJ1-4 | TRBV6-5 | CASSTTGRYEKLFF
TRBJ2-7 | TRBV9 | CASSVGQSSYEQYF
TRBJ2-3 | TRBV7-9 | CASSLKIDSSTDTQYF
TRBJ1-5 | TRBV5-6 | CASRPAGSNQPQHF
TRBJ2-6 | TRBV4-2 | CASSPTLGSSGANVLTF